The 28 T cell receptor beta chains presented below share a single source sample, sequenced in a study of glioma-infiltrating T cells after dendritic cell vaccination. Some clones are missing from TCRdb's copy, which holds only in-frame ones; the method was immunoSEQ multiplex PCR. Of 75,000 to 100,000 clones listed, around three quarters are singletons. The source was blood, collected before dendritic cell vaccination. The source is a human donor with glioblastoma.

The V gene is TRBV5-6, the J gene TRBJ2-2; 10 bases are shared with TRBD1. Germline CDR1 reads SGHDT; CDR2 reads YYEEEE. CDR3 length equals 15 residues. The junction had 0 bases not matched to a gene; V was cut back by 4 bases and J by 0 bases. The CDR3 protein is CASSGQGANTGELFF. The CDR3 nucleotides are TGTGCCAGCAGCGGACAGGGGGCGAACACCGGGGAGCTGTTTTTT. Full variable domain (rest looked up from reference TRBV5-6 and TRBJ2-2): DAGVTQSPTHLIKTRGQQVTLRCSPKSGHDTVSWYQQALGQGPQFIFQYYEEEERQRGNFPDRFSGHQFPNYSSELNVNALLLGDSALYLCASSGQGANTGELFFGEGSRLTVL.

In its sample, this clone was seen a few times. The chain has TRBV2 and TRBJ2-1, with no clear D. V lost 6 bases, J lost 6 bases, and 9 bases lay in between. From germline, CDR1 is SNHLY and CDR2 FYNNEI. The CDR3 length is 12 residues. The CDR3 spells CASRASGNEQFF. The CDR3 DNA sequence: TGTGCCAGCAGGGCAAGTGGCAATGAGCAGTTCTTC.

This clone was picked up a small number of times. The chain recombines TRBV6-5 with TRBJ2-7; D not resolved. This CDR3 contains 12 residues. Germline values: CDR1 MNHEY, CDR2 SVGAGI. V was cut by 2 bases and J by 4 bases, with 6 bases left in between. The CDR3 DNA reads TGTGCCAGCAGTTACGAGTCGTACGAGCAGTACTTC. It codes for CASSYESYEQYF.

This clone showed up just a few times. This chain links TRBV7-9 with TRBJ2-1; D may be TRBD2 (6 bases). Trimming removed 3 bases from V and 8 bases from J, with 11 bases in between. The CDR3 consists of 13 residues. Germline loops: CDR1 SEHNR, CDR2 FQNEAQ (reference sequence). The CDR3 reads CASSFGGIYEQFF. The CDR3 DNA is TGTGCCAGCAGCTTTGGAGGGATTTATGAGCAGTTCTTC.

This clone came up once. This sequence joins TRBV19 and TRBJ2-2; no definite D call. The V end was cut by 4 bases, the J end by 1 base, with 10 bases between. Germline CDR1 and CDR2: LNHDA and SQIVND (reference sequence). The CDR3 runs 15 residues. DNA of the CDR3: TGTGCCAGTAGTAGACACTCCGTGAACACCGGGGAGCTGTTTTTT. Translating gives CASSRHSVNTGELFF.

This CDR3 reads CASSPGTALQGTEAFF. CDR3 DNA sequence: TGTGCCAGCTCACCGGGGACAGCCCTTCAAGGGACTGAAGCTTTCTTT. V and J are TRBV18 and TRBJ1-1; 7 bases match TRBD1. V was clipped by 3 bases and J by 5 bases; unmatched bases: 12. CDR1 and CDR2 from the germline V gene are KGHSH and LQKENI. The CDR3 runs to 16 residues.

The chain joins TRBV28 to TRBJ2-7; 10 bases are shared with TRBD1. CDR1 and CDR2 from the germline V gene are MDHEN and SYDVKM. CDR3 length equals 14 residues. V dropped 6 bases and J dropped 4; count of bases not matched to a gene: 6. DNA for the CDR3: TGTGCCAGCAGGCCGACAGGGGGCAAATACGAGCAGTACTTC. It is translated as CASRPTGGKYEQYF.

This chain connects TRBV5-1 to TRBJ2-4; 7 positions agree with TRBD1. V shed 0 bases and J 7 bases; nucleotides not matched to a gene: 7. The CDR3 has 15 residues. Germline V CDR1 and CDR2: SGHRS, YFSETQ. The CDR3 loop reads CASSLARQGSNIQYF. CDR3 DNA: TGCGCCAGCAGCTTGGCGAGACAGGGTTCGAACATTCAGTACTTC. The variable domain in full, completed from reference TRBV5-1 and TRBJ2-4, reads KAGVTQTPRYLIKTRGQQVTLSCSPISGHRSVSWYQQTPGQGLQFLFEYFSETQRNKGNFPGRFSGRQFSNSRSEMNVSTLELGDSALYLCASSLARQGSNIQYFGAGTRLSVL.

V usage is TRBV19 and J usage is TRBJ1-1; D unresolved. Between the trimmed V and J ends, which lost 3 bases and 1 base, there was a span of 6 bases. This CDR3 has 13 residues. Looked up from germline, CDR1 is LNHDA and CDR2 is SQIVND (reference sequence). CDR3 protein: CASSMHRNTEAFF. In DNA form, the CDR3 reads TGTGCCAGTAGTATGCACAGGAACACTGAAGCTTTCTTT. The full variable domain, with the rest looked up from reference TRBV19 and TRBJ1-1, is DGGITQSPKYLFRKEGQNVTLSCEQNLNHDAMYWYRQDPGQGLRLIYYSQIVNDFQKGDIAEGYSVSREKKESFPLTVTSAQKNPTAFYLCASSMHRNTEAFFGQGTRLTVV.

V and J are TRBV28 and TRBJ2-3, with 10 positions matching TRBD1. The CDR3 covers 14 residues. Germline V CDR1 and CDR2: MDHEN, SYDVKM. The V segment lost 6 bases and the J segment 6 bases; nucleotides outside the gene matches: 6. CDR3 amino acids: CASSFGQGGDTQYF. The CDR3, as DNA: TGTGCCAGCAGCTTCGGACAGGGGGGGGATACGCAGTATTTT.

V is TRBV5-1 and J is TRBJ2-1; 10 bases match TRBD2. The germline gives CDR1 SGHRS, CDR2 YFSETQ. The CDR3 totals 15 residues. V was pared by 0 bases and J by 6 bases, with 3 bases of the junction left unmatched. CDR3 nucleotide sequence: TGCGCCAGCAGCTTGGATGGGACTAGCGTCAATGAGCAGTTCTTC. It codes for CASSLDGTSVNEQFF. The full variable domain, rest sourced from reference TRBV5-1 and TRBJ2-1, is KAGVTQTPRYLIKTRGQQVTLSCSPISGHRSVSWYQQTPGQGLQFLFEYFSETQRNKGNFPGRFSGRQFSNSRSEMNVSTLELGDSALYLCASSLDGTSVNEQFFGPGTRLTVL.

This clone has just a few counts. The chain recombines TRBV5-1 with TRBJ1-4; D remains unclear. There are 15 residues in the CDR3. Germline values: CDR1 SGHRS, CDR2 YFSETQ. Deletions cut 0 bases from V and 5 bases from J, with 11 bases between. For the CDR3, the DNA is TGCGCCAGCAGCTTGGGGTCCGGGTTCAATGAAAAACTGTTTTTT. Its protein product is CASSLGSGFNEKLFF.

The rearrangement uses TRBV2 and TRBJ2-1, with 10 bases identical to TRBD1. This CDR3 has 17 amino acids. Germline values: CDR1 SNHLY, CDR2 FYNNEI. After removal of 6 bases from V and 4 bases from J, the junction contained 12 bases not matched to a gene. In DNA, the CDR3 is TGTGCCAGCAGAGCGCGAGGGTGGGACAGGGGTTACAATGAGCAGTTCTTC. It encodes CASRARGWDRGYNEQFF.

The rearrangement joins TRBV19 to TRBJ1-1; D possibly corresponds to TRBD1 (5 bases). There are 13 residues in the CDR3. Germline V gene data show CDR1 as LNHDA and CDR2 as SQIVND (reference sequence). Trimming cost V 7 bases and J 3 bases, with 12 bases left between them. CDR3: CASTWRGDTEAFF. CDR3 DNA sequence: TGTGCCAGTACATGGCGGGGGGACACTGAAGCTTTCTTT.

The gene calls are TRBV7-2 and TRBJ2-1; 9 positions agree with TRBD2. CDR3 length: 13 residues. The germline CDR1 and CDR2 sequences are SGHTA and FQGNSA. J lost 12 bases, V lost 5 bases, and 8 bases had no gene match. Written as DNA, the CDR3 is TGTGCCAGCAGCCCGGGGACTAGCCGCTGGCAGTTCTTC. Amino acids: CASSPGTSRWQFF.

The V gene is TRBV9, the J gene TRBJ2-3; 8 bases align to TRBD2. The CDR3 consists of 14 residues. Germline-derived CDR1 and CDR2 are SGDLS and YYNGEE. V was pared by 7 bases and J by 5 bases, with 9 bases of the junction left unmatched. The CDR3 DNA reads TGTGCCAGCTCCCTGACTAGCGCGGGAGATACGCAGTATTTT. Protein sequence: CASSLTSAGDTQYF. The full variable domain, with the rest looked up from reference TRBV9 and TRBJ2-3, is DSGVTQTPKHLITATGQRVTLRCSPRSGDLSVYWYQQSLDQGLQFLIQYYNGEERAKGNILERFSAQQFPDLHSELNLSSLELGDSALYFCASSLTSAGDTQYFGPGTRLTVL.

V usage is TRBV6-5 and J usage is TRBJ2-7; TRBD2 aligns across 14 bases. Germline V CDR1 and CDR2: MNHEY, SVGAGI. V lost 6 bases and J lost 6; bases outside the gene matches: 7. The CDR3 is made up of 15 amino acids. For the CDR3, the DNA is TGTGCCAGCAGCCTAGGGACTAGCGGGAGTGGCGAGCAGTACTTC. Residues: CASSLGTSGSGEQYF.

This chain uses TRBV11-2 with TRBJ1-2, with 7 bases identical to TRBD1. CDR3 size: 17 residues. Germline values: CDR1 SGHAT, CDR2 FQNNGV. V lost 0 bases, J lost 1 base, and 8 bases stayed unmatched. CDR3 DNA sequence: TGTGCCAGCAGCTTAGATACCGGGACAGCGATTAACTATGGCTACACCTTC. This sequence encodes CASSLDTGTAINYGYTF.

V gene TRBV7-2 combines with J gene TRBJ2-5; D might be TRBD1 (5 bases). V lost 6 bases to trimming and J lost 2 bases, with 19 bases between them. There are 16 residues in the CDR3. Germline assignment: CDR1 SGHTA and CDR2 FQGNSA. This CDR3 reads CASSLKGFGLQETQYF. The CDR3 nucleotides are TGTGCCAGCAGTCTTAAGGGGTTTGGGCTACAAGAGACCCAGTACTTC. The whole variable domain, filled in from reference TRBV7-2 and TRBJ2-5, reads GAGVSQSPSNKVTEKGKDVELRCDPISGHTALYWYRQSLGQGLEFLIYFQGNSAPDKSGLPSDRFSAERTGGSVSTLTIQRTQQEDSAVYLCASSLKGFGLQETQYFGPGTRLLVL.

The chain is built from TRBV18 and TRBJ2-5, with D tentatively TRBD1 (6 bases). Germline V gene sequence: CDR1 KGHSH, CDR2 LQKENI. The CDR3 loop spans 18 amino acids. Trimming cost V 1 base and J 5 bases, with 23 bases left between them. The CDR3: CASSPRGGRRADPETQYF. The CDR3 coding sequence is TGTGCCAGCTCACCACGAGGGGGACGGCGGGCTGACCCGGAGACCCAGTACTTC.

The chain is built from TRBV15 and TRBJ2-3; 8 bases match TRBD1. J gave up 1 base and V 0 bases, and 3 bases lay outside the gene matches. Germline CDR1 and CDR2: LNHNV and YYDKDF (reference sequence). The length of the CDR3 is 16 residues. Here the CDR3 DNA reads TGTGCCACCAGCAGAGAGCAGGGGGCCCGCACAGATACGCAGTATTTT. Its translation: CATSREQGARTDTQYF.

V is TRBV4-1 and J is TRBJ2-1; D remains unclear. The CDR3 is 15 amino acids. Per the germline V gene, CDR1 is MGHRA and CDR2 is YSYEKL. V was shortened by 0 bases and J by 4 bases, with 10 bases between the two germline ends. The DNA of the CDR3 is TGCGCCAGCAGCCAAGATCCGGCGGTATACAATGAGCAGTTCTTC. This gives the protein CASSQDPAVYNEQFF.

This rearrangement joins TRBV9 to TRBJ1-5, with 9 bases fitting TRBD1. Per germline, CDR1 SGDLS and CDR2 YYNGEE. The junction had 7 bases not matched to a gene; V was cut back by 3 bases and J by 6 bases. The CDR3 covers 15 residues. The CDR3 sequence: CASSAGTGMGQPQHF. DNA for the CDR3: TGTGCCAGCAGCGCCGGGACAGGGATGGGTCAGCCCCAGCATTTT.

This chain connects TRBV2 to TRBJ2-7; no definite D call. The CDR3 length is 14 residues. Germline CDR1 SNHLY, CDR2 FYNNEI. The germline V and J ends were trimmed by 5 bases and 3 bases, with 14 bases remaining between them. The CDR3 DNA reads TGTGCCAGCAGTCAGACCAATTCAGGCTACGAGCAGTACTTC. The encoded protein is CASSQTNSGYEQYF.

This chain uses TRBV4-1 with TRBJ1-2, with D maybe TRBD1 (5 bases). The CDR3 spans 17 residues. Germline V gives CDR1 MGHRA, CDR2 YSYEKL. Trimming removed 0 bases at V and 3 bases at J, with 17 bases between. CDR3 nucleotide sequence: TGCGCCAGCAGCCAAGATCCGGCAGGGCGTTACGACTATGGCTACACCTTC. As protein: CASSQDPAGRYDYGYTF.

CDR3 coding DNA: TGCGCCAGCAGCGAGGGACAGATTAACTATGGCTACACCTTC. This translates into CASSEGQINYGYTF. V gene TRBV5-1 combines with J gene TRBJ1-2, with TRBD1 matching over 7 bases. V dropped 4 bases and J dropped 1; count of bases not matched to a gene: 4. Germline V gene lookup returns CDR1 SGHRS and CDR2 YFSETQ. There are 14 residues in the CDR3.

The J gene is TRBJ1-2, the V gene TRBV6-1; 8 bases fit TRBD1. The CDR3 runs 17 residues. The V gene end was trimmed by 2 bases and the J gene end by 0 bases; junction bases not matched to a gene: 8. Germline V gene lookup returns CDR1 MNHNS and CDR2 SASEGT. The CDR3 loop is CASSERDRPKANYGYTF. The CDR3 coding sequence is TGTGCCAGCAGTGAACGGGACAGGCCAAAGGCTAACTATGGCTACACCTTC.

The chain recombines TRBV28 with TRBJ2-5; D is undetermined. The CDR3 consists of 13 residues. From germline, CDR1 is MDHEN and CDR2 SYDVKM. V lost 6 bases and J 0 bases, leaving 8 bases between the germline ends. CDR3 region: CASSTVNQETQYF. The CDR3 DNA is TGTGCCAGCAGCACAGTAAACCAAGAGACCCAGTACTTC.